What follows are 7 T cell receptor beta chains derived from one specimen sequenced in a study of shared clonotypes between healthy human individuals. Assay: immunoSEQ multiplex PCR; the TCRdb copy retains only in-frame clones and omits some. The data show about 1 million clones, more than 65% seen once. The sample was memory CD4+ T cells sorted from blood. Sample subset: CD45RA-negative fraction. The receptors here all came from a man between 18 and 35 years old in good health.

The V gene is TRBV10-3, the J gene TRBJ2-1; TRBD1 might be the D (7 bases). V dropped 11 bases and J dropped 6 bases, with 23 bases sitting between them. Per the germline V gene, CDR1 is ENHRY and CDR2 is SYGVKD. This CDR3 contains 15 residues. The CDR3 spells CAAGFRGAQPNEQFF. The CDR3 coding sequence is TGTGCCGCGGGATTCAGGGGGGCTCAACCCAATGAGCAGTTCTTC.

This sequence joins TRBV30 and TRBJ1-6; tentatively, D is TRBD1 (5 bases). This CDR3 spans 15 amino acids. CDR1 is GTSNPN and CDR2 is SVGIG in the germline V gene (reference sequence). Trimming removed 5 bases at V and 6 bases at J, with 17 bases between. The CDR3 nucleotides read TGTGCCTGGGAAAATAGACAGCTGACTAATTCACCCCTCCACTTT. This sequence encodes CAWENRQLTNSPLHF. Based on the CDR3 plus reference TRBV30 and TRBJ1-6, the full variable domain is SQTIHQWPATLVQPVGSPLSLECTVEGTSNPNLYWYRQAAGRGLQLLFYSVGIGQISSEVPQNLSASRPQDRQFILSSKKLLLSDSGFYLCAWENRQLTNSPLHFGNGTRLTVT.

V usage is TRBV21-1 and J usage is TRBJ1-5. TRBV21-1 is recorded as a pseudogene. The CDR3 spans 14 residues. The CDR3 is CASSGRGKNQPQHF. The CDR3 DNA reads TGTGCCAGCAGCGGGCGGGGCAAGAATCAGCCCCAGCATTTT.

The CDR3 DNA reads TGTGCCAGTAGTATAGAGCGACAGTTTAGCAATCAGCCCCAGCATTTT. As protein: CASSIERQFSNQPQHF. The chain is built from TRBV19 and TRBJ1-5, with a possible D match to TRBD1 (5 bases). The CDR3 loop spans 16 amino acids. In germline, CDR1 is LNHDA, CDR2 SQIVND (reference sequence). The V gene lost 0 bases and the J gene lost 0 bases, with 9 bases spanning the gap.

This clone was detected only a few times. The CDR3 region has the DNA TGTGCCTGGGAGCAGGGAGGGAATCAGCCCCAGCATTTT. Amino acids: CAWEQGGNQPQHF. The J gene is TRBJ1-5, the V gene TRBV30; weak D call: TRBD1 (5 bases). The CDR3 loop spans 13 amino acids. From germline, CDR1 is GTSNPN and CDR2 SVGIG (reference sequence). V dropped 5 bases and J dropped 4 bases, with 12 bases sitting between them.

This chain uses TRBV30 with TRBJ1-2, with D possibly TRBD1 on 5 matching bases. V was shortened by 3 bases and J by 0 bases, with 14 bases between the two germline ends. This CDR3 is built from 15 residues. Germline assignment: CDR1 GTSNPN and CDR2 SVGIG (reference sequence). The CDR3 region has the DNA TGTGCCTGGAGGTCCCGGGACGGCTCTAACTATGGCTACACCTTC. Translated: CAWRSRDGSNYGYTF.

The J gene is TRBJ2-1, the V gene TRBV11-2; D not resolved. The CDR3 extends over 15 amino acids. The germline CDR1 and CDR2 sequences are SGHAT and FQNNGV. Trimming removed 1 base at V and 15 bases at J, with 22 bases between. The CDR3 region has the DNA TGTGCCAGCAGCTTAGGGGTATCTCTCGATCCTTTTTGGTTCTTC. It codes for CASSLGVSLDPFWFF. Drawing the rest from reference TRBV11-2 and TRBJ2-1, the complete variable domain is EAGVAQSPRYKIIEKRQSVAFWCNPISGHATLYWYQQILGQGPKLLIQFQNNGVVDDSQLPKDRFSAERLKGVDSTLKIQPAKLEDSAVYLCASSLGVSLDPFWFFGPGTRLTVL.